The source of this T cell receptor beta chain is a study of monozygotic twins with inflammatory bowel disease. For each CDR3 protein, TCRdb gives one entry from its re-call of the 5' RACE reads, without DNA. The sample shows fewer than 450,000 distinct CDR3 sequences, and 2.5% to 3% sits with its ten largest clones. This CDR3 is 15 amino acids long. Germline-derived CDR1 and CDR2 are SEHNR and FQNEAQ (reference sequence). The clonotype was recovered from a human donor with ulcerative colitis or Crohn's disease, or a healthy co-twin of an affected twin (not recorded which). The specimen sequenced was blood. V is TRBV7-9 and J is TRBJ2-1. CDR3: CASSLPGAAYNEQFF.